This T cell receptor beta chain appears in the sequencing data of a study of T cell responses to AZD1222 COVID-19 vaccine. Study-wide context: The study pooled second doses at about 4 or about 12 weeks. Overall study findings and caveats: Epitopes outside B.1.351 and B.1.1.7 mutated regions reportedly drew nearly half of spike TCRs. Baseline serology detected seropositivity in only a handful of AZD1222 recipients. A mostly white British donor set with more females was recruited, and clonal diversity was possibly underestimated.

The length of the CDR3 is 15 residues. V lost 9 bases and J 0 bases, leaving 11 bases between the germline ends. Germline CDR1 KGHDR, CDR2 SFDVKD. Concerning this clone: Its antigen is undetermined.

Sequencing was performed with immunoSEQ multiplex PCR; in TCRdb, only in-frame clones are kept and a portion is missing. The sample lists around 100,000 clones; more than 85% were seen once. The material sequenced was peripheral blood, taken on day 0 of AZD1222 vaccination. This chain connects TRBV24-1 to TRBJ2-6; no reliable D call. This receptor was taken from an adult in good health. The CDR3 sequence: CATFPPSSGANVLTF. CDR3 nucleotides: TGTGCCACCTTCCCCCCCAGCTCTGGGGCCAACGTCCTGACTTTC.